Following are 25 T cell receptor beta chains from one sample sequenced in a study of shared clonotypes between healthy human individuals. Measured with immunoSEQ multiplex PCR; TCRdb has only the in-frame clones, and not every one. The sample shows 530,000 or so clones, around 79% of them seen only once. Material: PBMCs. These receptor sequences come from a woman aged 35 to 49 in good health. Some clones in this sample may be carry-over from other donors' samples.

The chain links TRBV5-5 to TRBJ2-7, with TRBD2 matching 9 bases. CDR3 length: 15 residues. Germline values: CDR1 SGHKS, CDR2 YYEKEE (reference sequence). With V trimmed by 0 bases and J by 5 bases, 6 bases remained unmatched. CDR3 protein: CASSLVLAGIDEQYF. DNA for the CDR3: TGTGCCAGCAGCTTGGTGCTAGCGGGAATAGACGAGCAGTACTTC.

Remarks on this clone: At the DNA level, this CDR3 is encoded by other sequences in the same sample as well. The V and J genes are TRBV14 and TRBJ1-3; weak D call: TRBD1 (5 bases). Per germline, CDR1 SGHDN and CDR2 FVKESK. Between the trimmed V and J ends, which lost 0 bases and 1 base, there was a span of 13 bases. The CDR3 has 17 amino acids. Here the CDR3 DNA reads TGTGCCAGCAGCCAAGATCTCCCCAGGGCTTCTGGAAACACCATATATTTT. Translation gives CASSQDLPRASGNTIYF.

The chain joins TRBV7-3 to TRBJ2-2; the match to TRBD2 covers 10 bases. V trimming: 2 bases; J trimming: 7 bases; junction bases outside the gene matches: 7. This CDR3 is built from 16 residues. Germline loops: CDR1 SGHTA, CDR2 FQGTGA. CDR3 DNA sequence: TGTGCCAGCAGCTTAGGTCTAGCGGGAGCCCACGGGGAGCTGTTTTTT. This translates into CASSLGLAGAHGELFF.

The CDR3 protein is CASSRSDRLIYEQYF. The CDR3 DNA is TGTGCCAGCAGTCGGTCCGACAGGTTAATCTACGAGCAGTACTTC. J is TRBJ2-7 and V is TRBV6-8; D possibly corresponds to TRBD1 (6 bases). Germline loops: CDR1 MNHGY, CDR2 SAAAGT. The CDR3 consists of 15 residues. V lost 5 bases and J 3 bases, leaving 17 bases between the germline ends.

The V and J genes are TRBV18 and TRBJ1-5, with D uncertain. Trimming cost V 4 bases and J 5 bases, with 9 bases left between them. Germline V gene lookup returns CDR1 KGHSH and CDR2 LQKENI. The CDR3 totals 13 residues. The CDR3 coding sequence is TGTGCCAGCTCACGCCTAGCAGATCAGCCCCAGCATTTT. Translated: CASSRLADQPQHF.

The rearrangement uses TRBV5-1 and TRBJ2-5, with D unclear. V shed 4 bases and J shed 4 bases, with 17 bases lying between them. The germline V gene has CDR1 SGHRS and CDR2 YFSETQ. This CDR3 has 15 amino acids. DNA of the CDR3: TGCGCCAGCAGCCTAATCCCCGGAGTTGCAGAGACCCAGTACTTC. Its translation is CASSLIPGVAETQYF.

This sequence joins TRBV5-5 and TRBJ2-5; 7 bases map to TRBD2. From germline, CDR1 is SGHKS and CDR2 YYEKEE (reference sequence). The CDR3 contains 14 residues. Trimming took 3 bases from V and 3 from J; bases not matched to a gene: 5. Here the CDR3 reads CASSSPGTKETQYF. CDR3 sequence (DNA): TGTGCCAGCAGCTCCCCCGGGACTAAAGAGACCCAGTACTTC.

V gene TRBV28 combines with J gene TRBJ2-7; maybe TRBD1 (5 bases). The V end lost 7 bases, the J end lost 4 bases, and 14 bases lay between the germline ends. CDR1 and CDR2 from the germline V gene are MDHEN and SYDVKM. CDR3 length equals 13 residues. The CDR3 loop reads CASTPGSLYEQYF. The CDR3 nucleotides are TGTGCCAGCACGCCAGGGTCGTTGTACGAGCAGTACTTC.

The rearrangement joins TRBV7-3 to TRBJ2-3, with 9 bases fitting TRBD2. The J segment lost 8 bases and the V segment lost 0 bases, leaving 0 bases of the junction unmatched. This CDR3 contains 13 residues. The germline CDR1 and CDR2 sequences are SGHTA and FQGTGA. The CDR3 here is CASSLTSGGTQYF. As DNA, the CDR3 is TGTGCCAGCAGCTTAACTAGCGGGGGTACGCAGTATTTT. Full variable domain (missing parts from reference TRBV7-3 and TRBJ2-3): GAGVSQTPSNKVTEKGKYVELRCDPISGHTALYWYRQSLGQGPEFLIYFQGTGAADDSGLPNDRFFAVRPEGSVSTLKIQRTERGDSAVYLCASSLTSGGTQYFGPGTRLTVL.

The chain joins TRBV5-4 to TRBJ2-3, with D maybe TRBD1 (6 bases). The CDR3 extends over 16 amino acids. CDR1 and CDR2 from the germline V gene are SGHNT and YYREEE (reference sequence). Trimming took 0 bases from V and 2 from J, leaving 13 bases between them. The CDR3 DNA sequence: TGTGCCAGCAGCTTGGTCACAGGGCGCGACACAGATACGCAGTATTTT. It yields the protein CASSLVTGRDTDTQYF.

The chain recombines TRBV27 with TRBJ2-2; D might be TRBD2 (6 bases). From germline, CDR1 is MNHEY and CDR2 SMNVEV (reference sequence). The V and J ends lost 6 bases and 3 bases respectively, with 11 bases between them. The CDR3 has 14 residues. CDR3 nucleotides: TGTGCCAGCAGGCGGGACGGGGACACCGGGGAGCTGTTTTTT. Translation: CASRRDGDTGELFF.

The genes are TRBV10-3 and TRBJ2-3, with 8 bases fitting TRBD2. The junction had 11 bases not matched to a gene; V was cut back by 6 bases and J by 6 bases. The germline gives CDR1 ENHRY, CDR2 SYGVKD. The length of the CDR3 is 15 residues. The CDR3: CAIRETTSGADTQYF. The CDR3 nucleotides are TGTGCCATCAGGGAAACTACTAGCGGCGCGGATACGCAGTATTTT.

The CDR3 sequence: CASSRGPDNSPLHF. The DNA of the CDR3 is TGTGCCAGCAGCCGGGGGCCCGATAATTCACCCCTCCACTTT. This chain joins TRBV9 and TRBJ1-6; possible D gene TRBD1, 6 bases. V dropped 4 bases and J dropped 5 bases, with 10 bases sitting between them. This CDR3 region has 14 residues. Germline assignment: CDR1 SGDLS and CDR2 YYNGEE.

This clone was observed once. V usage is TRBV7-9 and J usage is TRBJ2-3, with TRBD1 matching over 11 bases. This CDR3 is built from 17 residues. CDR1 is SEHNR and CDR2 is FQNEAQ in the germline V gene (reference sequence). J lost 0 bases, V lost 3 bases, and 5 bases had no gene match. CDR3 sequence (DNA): TGTGCCAGCAGCTTGGGACAGGGGGACGGGAGCACAGATACGCAGTATTTT. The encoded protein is CASSLGQGDGSTDTQYF.

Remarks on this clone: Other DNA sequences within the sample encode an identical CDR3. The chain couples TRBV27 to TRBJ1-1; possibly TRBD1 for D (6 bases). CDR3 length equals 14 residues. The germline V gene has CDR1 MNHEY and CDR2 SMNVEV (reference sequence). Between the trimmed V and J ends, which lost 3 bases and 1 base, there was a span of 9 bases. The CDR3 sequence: CASSFRGGNTEAFF. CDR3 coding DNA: TGTGCCAGCAGTTTCAGGGGCGGGAACACTGAAGCTTTCTTT.

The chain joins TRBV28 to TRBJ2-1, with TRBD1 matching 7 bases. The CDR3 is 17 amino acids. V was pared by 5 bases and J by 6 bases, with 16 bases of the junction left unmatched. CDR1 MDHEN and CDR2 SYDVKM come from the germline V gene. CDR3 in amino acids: CASSPPPTGIWSNEQFF. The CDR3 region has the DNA TGTGCCAGCAGTCCCCCCCCGACAGGGATTTGGAGCAATGAGCAGTTCTTC.

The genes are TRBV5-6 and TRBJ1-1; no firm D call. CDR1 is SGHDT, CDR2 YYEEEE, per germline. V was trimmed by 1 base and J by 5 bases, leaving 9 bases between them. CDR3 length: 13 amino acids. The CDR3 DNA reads TGTGCCAGCAGCTTGCTAGGCGGGACTGAAGCTTTCTTT. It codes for CASSLLGGTEAFF.

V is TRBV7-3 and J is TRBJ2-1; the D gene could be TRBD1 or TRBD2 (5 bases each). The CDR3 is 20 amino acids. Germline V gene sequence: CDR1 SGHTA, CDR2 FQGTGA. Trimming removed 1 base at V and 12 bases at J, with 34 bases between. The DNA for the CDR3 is TGTGCCAGCAGCTTAAACAATTGGGGGAGAGTGGTGGGTAGTAAGGAAGGGCAGTTCTTC. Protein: CASSLNNWGRVVGSKEGQFF. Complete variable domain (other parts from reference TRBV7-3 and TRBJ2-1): GAGVSQTPSNKVTEKGKYVELRCDPISGHTALYWYRQSLGQGPEFLIYFQGTGAADDSGLPNDRFFAVRPEGSVSTLKIQRTERGDSAVYLCASSLNNWGRVVGSKEGQFFGPGTRLTVL.

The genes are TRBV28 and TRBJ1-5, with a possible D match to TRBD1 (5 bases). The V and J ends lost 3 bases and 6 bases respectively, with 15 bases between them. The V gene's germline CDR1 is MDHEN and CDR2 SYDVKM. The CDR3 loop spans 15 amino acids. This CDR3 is CASSFSGGQGQPQHF. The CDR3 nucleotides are TGTGCCAGCAGTTTTTCTGGGGGTCAAGGTCAGCCCCAGCATTTT. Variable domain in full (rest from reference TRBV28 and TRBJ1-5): DVKVTQSSRYLVKRTGEKVFLECVQDMDHENMFWYRQDPGLGLRLIYFSYDVKMKEKGDIPEGYSVSREKKERFSLILESASTNQTSMYLCASSFSGGQGQPQHFGDGTRLSIL.

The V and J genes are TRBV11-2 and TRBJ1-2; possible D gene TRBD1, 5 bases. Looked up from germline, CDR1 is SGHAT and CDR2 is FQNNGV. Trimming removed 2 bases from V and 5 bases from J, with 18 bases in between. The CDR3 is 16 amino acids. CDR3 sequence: CASSLSGAGGIYGYTF. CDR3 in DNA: TGTGCCAGCAGCTTAAGTGGGGCCGGTGGGATTTATGGCTACACCTTC.

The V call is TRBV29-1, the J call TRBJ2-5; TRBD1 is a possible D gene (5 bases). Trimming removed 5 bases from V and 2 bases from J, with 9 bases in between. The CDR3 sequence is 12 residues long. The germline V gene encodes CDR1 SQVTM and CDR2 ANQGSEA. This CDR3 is CSVFRVQETQYF. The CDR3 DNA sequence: TGCAGCGTTTTCAGGGTACAAGAGACCCAGTACTTC.

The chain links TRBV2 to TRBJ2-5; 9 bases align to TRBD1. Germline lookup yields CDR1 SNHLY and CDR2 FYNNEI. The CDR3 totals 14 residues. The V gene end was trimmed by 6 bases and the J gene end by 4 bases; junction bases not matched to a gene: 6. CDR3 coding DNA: TGTGCCAGCAGGGGACCGGGACAGGGAGAGACCCAGTACTTC. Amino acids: CASRGPGQGETQYF.

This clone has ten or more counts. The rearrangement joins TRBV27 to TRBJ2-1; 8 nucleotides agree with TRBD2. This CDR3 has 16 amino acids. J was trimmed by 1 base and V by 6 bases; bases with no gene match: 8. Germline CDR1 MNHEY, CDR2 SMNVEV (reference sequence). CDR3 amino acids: CASSTSLAASYNEQFF. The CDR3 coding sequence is TGTGCCAGCAGCACGTCACTAGCGGCTTCCTACAATGAGCAGTTCTTC.

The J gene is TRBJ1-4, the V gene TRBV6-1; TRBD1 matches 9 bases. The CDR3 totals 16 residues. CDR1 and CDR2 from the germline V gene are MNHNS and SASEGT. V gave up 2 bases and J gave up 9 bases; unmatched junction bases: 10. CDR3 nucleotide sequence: TGTGCCAGCAGTGAAAACAGGGGGCCAGACAGGAAAAAACTGTTTTTT. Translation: CASSENRGPDRKKLFF.

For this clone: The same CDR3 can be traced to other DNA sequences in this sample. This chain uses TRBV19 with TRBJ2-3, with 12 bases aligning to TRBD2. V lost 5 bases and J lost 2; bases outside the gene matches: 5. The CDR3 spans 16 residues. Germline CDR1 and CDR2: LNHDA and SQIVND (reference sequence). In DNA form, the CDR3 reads TGTGCCAGTAGTTCGCGGACTAGCGGGAACACAGATACGCAGTATTTT. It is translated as CASSSRTSGNTDTQYF.